Below, one T cell receptor beta chain is given with its context. Its binding antigen is unknown. No base quality values were provided; no much bigger clone lies one nucleotide off. The trial excluded patients who had a history of autoimmune disease or who were on systemic immunosuppression. Peripheral blood for TCR sequencing was collected from all dose cohorts at baseline, on cycle 4 day 1, and on cycle 7 day 1. Samples came from an open-label, multicenter, first-in-human phase I dose-escalation trial of ivuxolimab. The trial enrolled adults with locally advanced or metastatic head and neck squamous cell, hepatocellular, melanoma or renal cell carcinoma. Before TCR sequencing, CD4+ T cells and CD8+ T cells were sorted from peripheral blood as separate populations. This sample is part of a study of OX40 agonist ivuxolimab in advanced cancers. Notes on the research overall: Ivuxolimab, which targeted the costimulatory receptor OX40 (CD134), was an agonistic, fully human IgG2 monoclonal antibody. Intravenous ivuxolimab was administered to patients every 2 weeks at six dose levels: 0.01, 0.1, 0.3, 1.5, 3 and 10 mg/kg. A male proportion of roughly 85% and a mean age of around 60 years, ranging from about 23 to 90, were recorded for the dose-escalation cohort. Prior anti-PD-1, anti-PD-L1 or anti-CTLA-4 therapy was permitted, and checkpoint inhibitors had been received by about 36% of dose-escalation patients. Of the roughly 52 dose-escalation patients, hepatocellular carcinoma was present in roughly 19, melanoma in roughly 15, renal cell carcinoma in 9 and head and neck cancer in 9. The paper covers the monotherapy dose-escalation part of the phase I ivuxolimab trial, which included N ≈ 52 patients. Peripheral TCRbeta sequencing aimed to test whether ivuxolimab altered TCR sequence diversity and caused clonal T-cell expansion. Three dose-escalation patients achieved partial responses, one with hepatocellular carcinoma and two with cutaneous melanoma. Here is what the overall study found, with its caveats: Low levels of normalized T-cell clonal expansion were also seen in some patients who did not respond. At doses of 0.1 to 3.0 mg/kg, clonal expansion of both CD4+ and CD8+ blood T cells was observed from baseline to week 6. The antigen specificity of the peripheral T cells that underwent clonal expansion was not determined. After ivuxolimab, expanded clones were on average more numerous among CD8+ T cells than among CD4+ T cells. In partial responders in the 0.1-3.0 mg/kg groups, normalized peripheral clonal expansion was found to be among the lowest, especially among CD8+ T cells.

Counted from cysteine to phenylalanine, this CDR3 has 14 amino acids. Here the CDR3 DNA is all that survives: 42 bases in frame from base 1. The germline V gene provides CDR1 SGHDT and CDR2 YYEEEE. Germline trimming: 4 bases from V, 7 bases from J; junction bases outside gene matches: 6. To sequence the TCRbeta CDR3 region, genomic DNA was isolated from the sorted cells. The immunoSEQ Assay was used to sequence the TCRbeta CDR3 regions. The table was pulled from immuneACCESS by TCRdb, which kept in-frame rearrangements only. Such tables lose some clones; where checked, under half of the loss comes from unresolved V genes, and the rest has no known cause. Present in this sample are around 30,000 clones, around 80% of which were seen just once. The top ten constitute roughly 22% of the sample.

The V and J segments used are TRBV5-6 and TRBJ1-1; TRBD1 fits 11 bases in the junction. The clonotype originates from an adult with an advanced solid tumor such as melanoma, head and neck, liver or kidney cancer. Sequencing was performed on CD4+ or CD8+ T cells sorted from blood, taken in a trial of the OX40 agonist ivuxolimab. The nucleotide sequence is given as TGTGCCAGCAGCCCCGGACAGGGGGCGGTTGAAGCTTTCTTT. Its translation is CASSPGQGAVEAFF. With all but the CDR3 taken from the reference TRBV5-6 and TRBJ1-1 genes, the full variable domain is: DAGVTQSPTHLIKTRGQQVTLRCSPKSGHDTVSWYQQALGQGPQFIFQYYEEEERQRGNFPDRFSGHQFPNYSSELNVNALLLGDSALYLCASSPGQGAVEAFFGQGTRLTVV.